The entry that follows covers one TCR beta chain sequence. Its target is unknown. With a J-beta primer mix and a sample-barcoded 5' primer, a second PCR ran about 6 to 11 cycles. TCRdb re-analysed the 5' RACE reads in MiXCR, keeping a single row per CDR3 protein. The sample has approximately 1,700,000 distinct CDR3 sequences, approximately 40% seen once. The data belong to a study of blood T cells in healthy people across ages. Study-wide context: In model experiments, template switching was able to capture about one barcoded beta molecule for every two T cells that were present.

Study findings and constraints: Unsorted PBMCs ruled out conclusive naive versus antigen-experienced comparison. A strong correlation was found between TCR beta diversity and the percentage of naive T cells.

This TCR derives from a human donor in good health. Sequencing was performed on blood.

CDR3 coding DNA: TGTGCCAGCACTCGAGGGGGGAACAAAAACATTCAGTACTTC. It codes for CASTRGGNKNIQYF. This chain connects TRBV12-3 or TRBV12-4 to TRBJ2-4, with D perhaps matching TRBD1 or TRBD2 (6 bases each). This CDR3 has 14 amino acids. V was clipped by 7 bases and J by 3 bases, with 13 bases between them.